This TCR beta chain came from a study of cytomegalovirus exposure and HLA in healthy donors (TCRdb year 2017). About the study as a whole: According to a later analysis, one platform produced both the 110 or so validation repertoires and the 620 or so repertoires of the first cohort. The study aimed to test whether signatures of past pathogen exposure could be identified by cataloging public T cell receptors. The study combined high-throughput TCR immunosequencing, statistical association of individual TCRs with disease status, and machine learning to predict cytomegalovirus infection status. Along with the approximately 650-subject first cohort, a separate validation cohort of approximately 110 different subjects was used.

The donors belonged to the validation cohort of roughly 120 subjects, which was separate from the roughly 670-subject first cohort. The receptor library was made with the immunoSEQ multiplex PCR assay. The published analysis was carried out like this. To diagnose cytomegalovirus status from the catalog of TCR beta chain sequences, a statistical classification framework was built. In its TCRdb copy, this immuneACCESS table keeps in-frame sequences only and misses some clones. Where compared with another copy, unresolved V genes explain less than half of these, and the others have no known cause. The DNA was the basis for D and trimming; V, J and clone size are from that table. Across this sample there are roughly 120,000 clones, with roughly 88% seen only once. 4% to 6% of the sample goes to the ten largest clones. Paper-wide results and their limitations: Subsequent analysis determined that TCRs grouped into clusters in the first cohort also showed a tendency toward co-occurrence across the roughly 120 validation repertoires, and 94% of cluster scores exceeded 0. Most TCR sequences were observed very rarely across donors, whereas some public TCRs were present in many individuals. In the study, 150 to 200 TCR beta chains were listed as associated with cytomegalovirus. According to the authors, the approach could potentially be generalized to other disease states and immunological phenotypes. The validation cohort had no HLA typing available for a later analysis, so co-occurrence within that cohort was assessed over all 130 or so repertoires. In vitro tests confirmed that a few of the cytomegalovirus-associated TCR beta chains recognize cytomegalovirus antigens. In both the original and validation cohorts, the classifier was reported to diagnose cytomegalovirus status with high specificity and sensitivity.

This clone was seen a handful of times. The antigen it binds to is not known. No much larger clone exists at a distance of one base, and base qualities are not known. CDR1 and CDR2, per the germline V gene, are MNHEY and SVGAGI. The CDR3 spans 15 residues, from the cysteine through the phenylalanine. Here the CDR3 DNA is all that survives: 45 bases in frame from base 1. V lost 8 bases and J lost 0 bases; the stretch between them is 11 bases long. The sequence links TRBV6-5 to TRBJ2-6; tentative D gene TRBD1, with 5 bases matching. This sequence was found in a man between 18 and 29 years old in good health and CMV-seronegative. Sequenced material: PBMCs. The DNA is as follows: TGTGCCAGCTGGGGCAGTAGCTCTGGGGCCAACGTCCTGACTTTC. This yields the protein CASWGSSSGANVLTF.